This passage covers 14 T cell receptor beta chains from one sample sequenced in a study of T cell changes during pregnancy in multiple sclerosis. Assay used: immunoSEQ multiplex PCR; TCRdb lists only in-frame clones, some missing. The table shows tens of thousands of clones, with roughly 90% occurring only once. Source: CD8+ T cells from peripheral blood mononuclear cells, taken after pregnancy. These receptors were obtained from a female donor with multiple sclerosis, enrolled in a pregnancy study.

The chain employs TRBV6-6 and TRBJ2-1; the D is unclear. Germline CDR1 reads MNHNY; CDR2 reads SVGAGI (reference sequence). V lost 5 bases, J lost 1 base, and 6 bases lay in between. The CDR3 contains 13 residues. CDR3 DNA sequence: TGTGCCAGCAGTCAGGTTTCCTACAATGAGCAGTTCTTC. Its protein product is CASSQVSYNEQFF.

The chain couples TRBV4-1 to TRBJ1-2, with TRBD1 identical over 9 bases. V dropped 3 bases and J dropped 7; count of bases not matched to a gene: 15. CDR1 and CDR2 from the germline V gene are MGHRA and YSYEKL. There are 17 residues in the CDR3. The CDR3 here is CASSHARDRESRSGYTF. CDR3 in DNA: TGCGCCAGCAGCCATGCCAGGGACAGGGAAAGTAGATCTGGCTACACCTTC.

The chain combines TRBV15 with TRBJ2-5; TRBD1 agrees at 8 bases. The CDR3 totals 15 residues. Germline trimming cut 1 base from V and 5 bases from J; bases unmatched to any gene: 6. The germline CDR1 and CDR2 sequences are LNHNV and YYDKDF (reference sequence). The CDR3 loop is CATSRATGGGETQYF. The CDR3 region has the DNA TGTGCCACCAGCAGAGCAACAGGGGGTGGCGAGACCCAGTACTTC.

The gene calls are TRBV6-5 and TRBJ2-2, with D possibly matching TRBD1 (6 bases). The germline CDR1 and CDR2 sequences are MNHEY and SVGAGI. There are 14 residues in the CDR3. The ends were cut back, 0 bases at V and 6 bases at J, with 8 bases in the middle. The CDR3 protein is CASSYSRGSGELFF. The CDR3 nucleotides read TGTGCCAGCAGTTACTCGAGGGGGTCCGGGGAGCTGTTTTTT.

The gene calls are TRBV5-4 and TRBJ2-6; D is unresolved. Looked up from germline, CDR1 is SGHNT and CDR2 is YYREEE (reference sequence). The CDR3 spans 14 residues. V was clipped by 4 bases and J by 0 bases, with 5 bases between them. DNA for the CDR3: TGTGCCAGCAGCCTCTACTCTGGGGCCAACGTCCTGACTTTC. As protein: CASSLYSGANVLTF. The full variable domain, in which reference TRBV5-4 and TRBJ2-6 provide the parts outside the CDR3, is ETGVTQSPTHLIKTRGQQVTLRCSSQSGHNTVSWYQQALGQGPQFIFQYYREEENGRGNFPPRFSGLQFPNYSSELNVNALELDDSALYLCASSLYSGANVLTFGAGSRLTVL.

This chain links TRBV19 with TRBJ1-1; D uncertain. Trimming left V 3 bases short and J 3 bases short, with 14 bases between. CDR1 is LNHDA and CDR2 is SQIVND in the germline V gene (reference sequence). The CDR3 is made up of 15 amino acids. The CDR3 loop is CASSIIETLYTEAFF. Written as DNA, the CDR3 is TGTGCCAGTAGTATTATCGAGACACTCTACACTGAAGCTTTCTTT.

This clone was detected once. The rearrangement uses TRBV10-3 and TRBJ2-1; TRBD2 matches at 7 bases. The trim removed 7 bases at V and 0 bases at J, leaving 12 bases unmatched. In germline, CDR1 is ENHRY, CDR2 SYGVKD. The CDR3 totals 17 residues. CDR3 nucleotide sequence: TGTGCCATCACTGAAGAACTAGCGCTGAGCTCCTACAATGAGCAGTTCTTC. Translated: CAITEELALSSYNEQFF.

This clone is a singleton in its sample. This sequence joins TRBV27 and TRBJ1-2; D may be TRBD1 (5 bases). Looked up from germline, CDR1 is MNHEY and CDR2 is SMNVEV (reference sequence). The CDR3 runs 15 residues. V lost 6 bases and J 4 bases, leaving 18 bases between the germline ends. The CDR3 bases are TGTGCCAGCAGATCTCTGGGGGGAGGGGCCTATGGCTACACCTTC. Residues: CASRSLGGGAYGYTF.

The J gene is TRBJ2-5, the V gene TRBV4-2; 12 positions match TRBD2. The CDR3 has 17 residues. The trim removed 1 base at V and 5 bases at J, leaving 8 bases unmatched. Per the germline V gene, CDR1 is LGHNA and CDR2 is YNFKEQ. The CDR3 bases are TGTGCCAGCAGCCAAGTCACTAGCGGGGGGAGTGGGGAGACCCAGTACTTC. Protein: CASSQVTSGGSGETQYF.

In its sample, this clone was seen a few times. This sequence joins TRBV6-4 and TRBJ1-6; a weak D match, TRBD1 (6 bases). Germline CDR1 is MRHNA and CDR2 is SNTAGT. Trimming took off 4 bases at V and 7 bases at J, with 14 bases between the two ends. The CDR3 length is 15 residues. DNA of the CDR3: TGTGCCAGCAGTGCCGGGGCAGGGGCGAATTCACCCCTCCACTTT. Its translation is CASSAGAGANSPLHF.

The chain links TRBV27 to TRBJ2-3, with unresolved D. Trimming cost V 1 base and J 4 bases, with 15 bases left between them. The CDR3 covers 16 residues. The V gene's germline CDR1 is MNHEY and CDR2 SMNVEV (reference sequence). The CDR3 sequence: CASSLYVANSADTQYF. CDR3 DNA: TGTGCCAGCAGTTTATATGTCGCAAACTCGGCAGATACGCAGTATTTT.

This clone has a single count. V and J are TRBV27 and TRBJ2-1; D is uncertain. The V gene's germline CDR1 is MNHEY and CDR2 SMNVEV (reference sequence). Trimming shortened V by 2 bases and J by 1 base, and 6 bases separated the two germline ends. The CDR3 is 14 residues long. This CDR3 is CASSLQESYNEQFF. The CDR3, as DNA: TGTGCCAGCAGTTTACAGGAATCCTACAATGAGCAGTTCTTC.

The chain is built from TRBV4-1 and TRBJ2-7; D gene uncertain. The CDR3 runs to 16 residues. V gave up 1 base and J gave up 0 bases, with 13 bases separating them. The germline V gene encodes CDR1 MGHRA and CDR2 YSYEKL. In DNA form, the CDR3 reads TGCGCCAGCAGCCAAGGTGGAGTAGGCTCCTCCTACGAGCAGTACTTC. Its translation: CASSQGGVGSSYEQYF.

The chain is built from TRBV20-1 and TRBJ1-2; no clear D gene. The CDR3 length is 11 residues. With 0 bases removed from V and 12 bases from J, the gap between germline ends came to 11 bases. The germline V gene has CDR1 DFQATT and CDR2 SNEGSKA (reference sequence). DNA for the CDR3: TGCAGTGCTAGAGATCGAGGTATCCACACCTTC. Protein: CSARDRGIHTF.